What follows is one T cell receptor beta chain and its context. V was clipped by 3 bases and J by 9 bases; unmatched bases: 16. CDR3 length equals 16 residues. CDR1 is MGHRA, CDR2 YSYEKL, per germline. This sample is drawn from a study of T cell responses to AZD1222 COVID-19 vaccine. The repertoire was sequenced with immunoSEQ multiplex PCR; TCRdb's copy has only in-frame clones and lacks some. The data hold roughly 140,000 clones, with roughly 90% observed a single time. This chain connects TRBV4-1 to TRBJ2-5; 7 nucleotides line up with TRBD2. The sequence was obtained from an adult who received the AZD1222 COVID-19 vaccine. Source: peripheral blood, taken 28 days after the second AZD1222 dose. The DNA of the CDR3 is TGCGCCAGCAGCCACTCGACCCCCGGGACTAATAGGCCCCAGTACTTC. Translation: CASSHSTPGTNRPQYF.